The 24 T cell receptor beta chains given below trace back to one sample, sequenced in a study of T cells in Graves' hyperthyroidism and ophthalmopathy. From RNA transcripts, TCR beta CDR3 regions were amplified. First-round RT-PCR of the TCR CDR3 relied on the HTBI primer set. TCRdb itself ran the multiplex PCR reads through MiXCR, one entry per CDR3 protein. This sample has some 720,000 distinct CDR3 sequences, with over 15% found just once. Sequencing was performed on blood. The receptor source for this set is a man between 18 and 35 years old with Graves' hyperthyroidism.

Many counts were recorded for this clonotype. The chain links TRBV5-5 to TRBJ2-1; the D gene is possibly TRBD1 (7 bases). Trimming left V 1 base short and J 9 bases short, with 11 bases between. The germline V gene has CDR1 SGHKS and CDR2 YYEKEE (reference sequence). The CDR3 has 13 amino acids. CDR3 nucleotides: TGTGCCAGCAGCTTGCCAGGGGGGATTGAGCAGTTCTTC. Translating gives CASSLPGGIEQFF.

The chain's CDR3 is CASSQNKGTYEQYF. Here the CDR3 DNA reads TGCGCCAGCAGCCAAAACAAGGGTACCTACGAGCAGTACTTC. The chain combines TRBV4-1 with TRBJ2-7; D is unclear. The V end was cut by 2 bases, the J end by 2 bases, with 10 bases between. Germline CDR1 MGHRA, CDR2 YSYEKL. The length of the CDR3 is 14 residues.

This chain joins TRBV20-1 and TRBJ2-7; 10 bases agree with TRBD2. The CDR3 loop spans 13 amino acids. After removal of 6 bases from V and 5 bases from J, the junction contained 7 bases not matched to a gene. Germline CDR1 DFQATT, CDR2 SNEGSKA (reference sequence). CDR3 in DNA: TGCAGTGCCCTAGCGGGAGTCGGCCACGAGCAGTACTTC. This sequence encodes CSALAGVGHEQYF.

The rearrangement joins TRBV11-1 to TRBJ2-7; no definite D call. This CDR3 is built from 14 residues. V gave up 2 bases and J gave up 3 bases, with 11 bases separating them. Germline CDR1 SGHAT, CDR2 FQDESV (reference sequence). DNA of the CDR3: TGTGCCAGCAGCTTACGAGTTTTCGACTACGAGCAGTACTTC. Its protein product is CASSLRVFDYEQYF.

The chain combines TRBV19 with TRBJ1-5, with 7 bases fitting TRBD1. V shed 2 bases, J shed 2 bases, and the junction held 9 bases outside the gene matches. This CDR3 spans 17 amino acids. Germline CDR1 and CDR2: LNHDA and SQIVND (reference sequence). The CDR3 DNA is TGTGCCAGTAGTATAAGGACAGGTGATTTGGGCAATCAGCCCCAGCATTTT. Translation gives CASSIRTGDLGNQPQHF.

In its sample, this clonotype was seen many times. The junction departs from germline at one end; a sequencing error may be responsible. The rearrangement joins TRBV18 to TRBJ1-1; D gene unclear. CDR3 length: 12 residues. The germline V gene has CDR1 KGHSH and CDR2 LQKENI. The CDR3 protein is CASSSLNPEAFF. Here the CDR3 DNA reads TGTGCCAGCTCATCTCTGAACCCTGAAGCTTTCTTT.

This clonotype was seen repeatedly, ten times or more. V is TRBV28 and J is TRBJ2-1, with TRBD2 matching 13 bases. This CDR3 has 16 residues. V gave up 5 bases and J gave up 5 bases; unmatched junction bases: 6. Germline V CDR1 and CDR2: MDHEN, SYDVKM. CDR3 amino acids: CASSPTGTSGNNEQFF. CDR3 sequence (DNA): TGTGCCAGCAGTCCAACCGGGACTAGCGGGAACAATGAGCAGTTCTTC.

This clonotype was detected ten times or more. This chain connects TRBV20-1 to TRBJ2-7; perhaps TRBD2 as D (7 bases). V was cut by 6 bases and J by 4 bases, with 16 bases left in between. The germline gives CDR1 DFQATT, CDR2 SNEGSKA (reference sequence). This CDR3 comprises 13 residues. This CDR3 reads CSAGGQRQYEQYF. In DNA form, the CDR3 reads TGCAGTGCGGGGGGGCAGCGTCAGTACGAGCAGTACTTC.

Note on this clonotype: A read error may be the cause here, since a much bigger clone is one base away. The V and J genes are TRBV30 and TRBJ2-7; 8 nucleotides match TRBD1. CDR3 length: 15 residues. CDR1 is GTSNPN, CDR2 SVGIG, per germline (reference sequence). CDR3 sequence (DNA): TGTGCCCGGAGTTCTTATTGGGACAGGCGCTACGAGCAGTACTTC. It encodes CARSSYWDRRYEQYF.

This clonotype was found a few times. The CDR3 DNA reads TGTGCCAGCAACCGAGGGGGCCCCTACGAGCAGTACTTC. This encodes CASNRGGPYEQYF. The gene calls are TRBV6-1 and TRBJ2-7; 7 bases map to TRBD1. This CDR3 comprises 13 residues. Trimming removed 7 bases from V and 2 bases from J; junction bases left unmatched: 5. From germline, CDR1 is MNHNS and CDR2 SASEGT.

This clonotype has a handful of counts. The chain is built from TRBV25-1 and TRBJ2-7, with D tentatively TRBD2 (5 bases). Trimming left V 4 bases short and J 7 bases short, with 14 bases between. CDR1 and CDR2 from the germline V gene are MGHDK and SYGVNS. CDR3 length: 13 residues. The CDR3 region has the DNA TGTGCCAGCAGTGGCGGACTGGGAATGGAGCAGTACTTC. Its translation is CASSGGLGMEQYF.

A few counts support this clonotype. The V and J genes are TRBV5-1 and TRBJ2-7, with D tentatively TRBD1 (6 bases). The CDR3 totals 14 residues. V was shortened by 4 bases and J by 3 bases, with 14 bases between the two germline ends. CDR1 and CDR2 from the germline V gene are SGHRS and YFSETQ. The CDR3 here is CASSDRTRNYEQYF. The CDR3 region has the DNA TGCGCCAGCAGCGACAGGACGAGAAACTACGAGCAGTACTTC.

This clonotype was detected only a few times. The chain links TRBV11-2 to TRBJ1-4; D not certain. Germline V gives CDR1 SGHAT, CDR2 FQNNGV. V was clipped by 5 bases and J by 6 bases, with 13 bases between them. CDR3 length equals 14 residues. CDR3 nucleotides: TGTGCCAGCAGCCGCCGGCGGAGAGATGAAAAACTGTTTTTT. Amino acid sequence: CASSRRRRDEKLFF.

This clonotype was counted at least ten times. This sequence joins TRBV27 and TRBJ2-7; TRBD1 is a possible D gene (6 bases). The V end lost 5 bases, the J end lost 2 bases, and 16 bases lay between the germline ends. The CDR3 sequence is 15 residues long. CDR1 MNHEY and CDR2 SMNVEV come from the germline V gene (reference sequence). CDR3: CASSAAGTLAYEQYF. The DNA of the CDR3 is TGTGCCAGCAGTGCTGCCGGGACACTTGCCTACGAGCAGTACTTC.

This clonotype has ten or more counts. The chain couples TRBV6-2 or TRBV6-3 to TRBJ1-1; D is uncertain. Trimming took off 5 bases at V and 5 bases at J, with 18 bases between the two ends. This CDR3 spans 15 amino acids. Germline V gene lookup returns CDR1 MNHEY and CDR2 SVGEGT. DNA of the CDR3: TGTGCCAGCAGTCCCCGTTGGGATTTCACAACTGAAGCTTTCTTT. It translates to CASSPRWDFTTEAFF.

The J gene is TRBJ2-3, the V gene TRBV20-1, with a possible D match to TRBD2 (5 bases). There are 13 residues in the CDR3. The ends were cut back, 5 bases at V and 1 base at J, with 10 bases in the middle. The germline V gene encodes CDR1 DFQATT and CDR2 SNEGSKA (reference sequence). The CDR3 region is CSAELERTDTQYF. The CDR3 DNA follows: TGCAGTGCTGAACTAGAACGCACAGATACGCAGTATTTT.

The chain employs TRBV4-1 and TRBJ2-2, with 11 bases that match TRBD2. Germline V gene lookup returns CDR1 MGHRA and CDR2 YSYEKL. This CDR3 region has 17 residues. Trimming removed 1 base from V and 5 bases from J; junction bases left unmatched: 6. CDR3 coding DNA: TGCGCCAGCAGCCAAGGACTAGCGGGACGTGCGACCGGGGAGCTGTTTTTT. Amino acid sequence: CASSQGLAGRATGELFF.

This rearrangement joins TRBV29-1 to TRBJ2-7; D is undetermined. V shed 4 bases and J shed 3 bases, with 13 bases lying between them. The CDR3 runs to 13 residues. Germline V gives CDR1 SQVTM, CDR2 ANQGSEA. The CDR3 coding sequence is TGCAGCGTTGCCCCTGGAGAGAACTACGAGCAGTACTTC. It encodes CSVAPGENYEQYF.

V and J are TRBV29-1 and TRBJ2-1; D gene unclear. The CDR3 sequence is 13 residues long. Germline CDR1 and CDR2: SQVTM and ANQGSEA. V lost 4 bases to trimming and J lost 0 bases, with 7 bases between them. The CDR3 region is CSVARSSYNEQFF. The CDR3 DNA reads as TGCAGCGTTGCCCGGAGCTCCTACAATGAGCAGTTCTTC.

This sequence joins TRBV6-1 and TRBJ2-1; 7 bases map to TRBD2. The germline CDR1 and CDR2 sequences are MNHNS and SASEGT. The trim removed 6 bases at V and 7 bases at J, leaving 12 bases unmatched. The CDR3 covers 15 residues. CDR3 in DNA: TGTGCCAGCAGAAGGGTGCGGGAGCCCTTGAATGAGCAGTTCTTC. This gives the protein CASRRVREPLNEQFF.

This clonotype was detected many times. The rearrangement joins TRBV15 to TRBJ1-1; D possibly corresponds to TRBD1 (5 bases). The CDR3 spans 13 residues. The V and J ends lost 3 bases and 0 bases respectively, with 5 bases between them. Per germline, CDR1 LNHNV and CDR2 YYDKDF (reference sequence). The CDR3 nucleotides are TGTGCCACCAGCAGCAGGGTGAACACTGAAGCTTTCTTT. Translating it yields CATSSRVNTEAFF. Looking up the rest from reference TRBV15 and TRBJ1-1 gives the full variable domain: DAMVIQNPRYQVTQFGKPVTLSCSQTLNHNVMYWYQQKSSQAPKLLFHYYDKDFNNEADTPDNFQSRRPNTSFCFLDIRSPGLGDTAMYLCATSSRVNTEAFFGQGTRLTVV.

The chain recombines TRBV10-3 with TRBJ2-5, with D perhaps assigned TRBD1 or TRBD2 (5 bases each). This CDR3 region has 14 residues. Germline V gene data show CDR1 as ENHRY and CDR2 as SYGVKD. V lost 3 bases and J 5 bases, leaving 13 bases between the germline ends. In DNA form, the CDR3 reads TGTGCCATCAGTGATGGGGCGGAGCGGGAGACCCAGTACTTC. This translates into CAISDGAERETQYF.

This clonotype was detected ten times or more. As DNA, the CDR3 is TGTGCCAGCAGTTCGGCCGGGACTAGCGGGAGGGACAATGAGCAGTTCTTC. Encoded protein: CASSSAGTSGRDNEQFF. The gene calls are TRBV28 and TRBJ2-1; TRBD2 agrees at 16 bases. The CDR3 runs 17 residues. The trim removed 4 bases at V and 5 bases at J, leaving 5 bases unmatched. Germline CDR1 and CDR2: MDHEN and SYDVKM.

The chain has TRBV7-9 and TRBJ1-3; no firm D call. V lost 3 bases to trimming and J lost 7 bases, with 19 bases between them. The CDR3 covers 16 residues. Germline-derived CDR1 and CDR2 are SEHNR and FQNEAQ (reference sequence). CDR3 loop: CASSFPTPPWANTIYF. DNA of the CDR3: TGTGCCAGCAGCTTCCCCACTCCCCCTTGGGCGAACACCATATATTTT.